The 11 T cell receptor beta chains below were found in one sample sequenced in a study of cytomegalovirus exposure and HLA in healthy donors (TCRdb year 2017). The receptor library was made with the immunoSEQ multiplex PCR assay. A mixture of 60 forward primers for TCR Vbeta segments and 13 reverse primers for TCR Jbeta segments was used in the multiplex PCR. Not all clones reach the TCRdb copy of this immuneACCESS table, which keeps in-frame sequences only. Checked studies attribute under half of the gap to unresolved V genes and leave the rest unexplained. The sample contains around 150,000 clones, 55% to 70% of them found a single time. About 3% of the sample goes to the ten largest clones. Sequencing was done on a sample of PBMCs. Receptors originate from a woman in her twenties or thirties in good health and CMV-seropositive.

This clone was seen more than once but under ten times. V usage is TRBV9 and J usage is TRBJ2-5, with D unclear. Germline CDR1 is SGDLS and CDR2 is YYNGEE. The CDR3 runs to 14 residues. Trimming shortened V by 1 base and J by 5 bases, and 12 bases separated the two germline ends. CDR3 DNA: TGTGCCAGCAGCGTAAACTCGAATTGGGAGACCCAGTACTTC. Translating it yields CASSVNSNWETQYF.

This chain uses TRBV27 with TRBJ1-5, with D possibly matching TRBD1 (5 bases). V was pared by 8 bases and J by 0 bases, with 11 bases between. Germline CDR1 reads MNHEY; CDR2 reads SMNVEV (reference sequence). This CDR3 region has 14 residues. The CDR3 region is CASRGTSSNQPQHF. For the CDR3, the DNA is TGTGCCAGCCGCGGGACGTCTAGCAATCAGCCCCAGCATTTT.

This clone was counted between two and nine times. The CDR3 loop is CASSFSKDTNSYEQYF. CDR3 DNA sequence: TGTGCCAGCAGTTTTAGTAAGGACACCAACTCCTACGAGCAGTACTTC. The chain uses TRBV27 and TRBJ2-7, with a weak D call TRBD1 (5 bases). CDR3 length: 16 amino acids. Germline CDR1 and CDR2: MNHEY and SMNVEV (reference sequence). The germline V and J ends were trimmed by 3 bases and 0 bases, with 15 bases remaining between them.

This rearrangement joins TRBV27 to TRBJ2-7; D gene ambiguous. The germline gives CDR1 MNHEY, CDR2 SMNVEV (reference sequence). The CDR3 is 13 residues long. With 6 bases removed from V and 6 bases from J, the gap between germline ends came to 15 bases. CDR3 protein: CASRSDNVAEQYF. In DNA form, the CDR3 reads TGTGCCAGCAGGTCCGATAACGTGGCCGAGCAGTACTTC.

This clone has only one observation. The chain is built from TRBV6-6 and TRBJ1-2; TRBD1 might be the D (6 bases). Germline assignment: CDR1 MNHNY and CDR2 SVGAGI (reference sequence). V lost 5 bases to trimming and J lost 7 bases, with 14 bases between them. CDR3 length: 13 residues. The CDR3 DNA reads TGTGCCAGCAGTCTTACAGGGTCTCGTGGCTACACCTTC. Translation gives CASSLTGSRGYTF.

This chain uses TRBV28 with TRBJ2-3, with 16 bases aligning to TRBD2. The CDR3 has 19 amino acids. CDR1 is MDHEN, CDR2 SYDVKM, per germline. The V segment lost 0 bases and the J segment 5 bases; nucleotides outside the gene matches: 8. The CDR3 is CASSLWGLAGGPQRDTQYF. For the CDR3, the DNA is TGTGCCAGCAGTTTATGGGGACTAGCGGGGGGGCCTCAGCGAGATACGCAGTATTTT.

V and J are TRBV21-1 and TRBJ2-7; TRBD2 is taken as the D call from the table, unchecked against the DNA. TRBV21-1 corresponds to a pseudogene. The CDR3 is 15 residues long. CDR3 sequence (DNA): TGTGCCAGCAGACCCCCGCCCGGGGAGGCGTACGAGCAGTACTTC. Translating it yields CASRPPPGEAYEQYF.

The genes are TRBV5-8 and TRBJ2-1; 8 nucleotides match TRBD2. Unmatched junction bases numbered 6, after V lost 5 bases and J lost 5 bases. The CDR3 length is 14 residues. Germline lookup yields CDR1 SGHTS and CDR2 YDEGEE. Here the CDR3 reads CASRPRGGNNEQFF. CDR3 DNA sequence: TGTGCCAGCAGGCCCCGGGGGGGAAACAATGAGCAGTTCTTC.

As concerns this clone: The junction shows a germline mismatch at one end, possibly a read error. The chain uses TRBV9 and TRBJ1-1, with no clear D. The CDR3 loop spans 13 amino acids. The germline V gene encodes CDR1 SGDLS and CDR2 YYNGEE. The CDR3 sequence is CASSAVGPTEAFF. The CDR3, as DNA: TGCGCCAGCAGCGCTGTTGGGCCCACTGAAGCTTTCTTT.

The rearrangement links TRBV4-2 to TRBJ1-2; tentatively, D is TRBD1 (6 bases). The CDR3 contains 15 residues. In germline, CDR1 is LGHNA, CDR2 YNFKEQ. V was trimmed by 1 base and J by 2 bases, leaving 11 bases between them. The CDR3 reads CASSQARGGNYGYTF. The CDR3 coding sequence is TGTGCCAGCAGCCAAGCCAGGGGAGGGAACTATGGCTACACCTTC.

The J gene is TRBJ1-2, the V gene TRBV5-4, with TRBD1 matching over 9 bases. Germline CDR1 and CDR2: SGHNT and YYREEE (reference sequence). The CDR3 is made up of 15 amino acids. V was pared by 4 bases and J by 4 bases, with 8 bases of the junction left unmatched. CDR3 residues: CASSSGDRAGYGYTF. CDR3 DNA sequence: TGTGCCAGCAGCAGCGGGGACAGGGCTGGCTATGGCTACACCTTC. The entire variable domain, with the rest obtained from reference TRBV5-4 and TRBJ1-2, is as follows: ETGVTQSPTHLIKTRGQQVTLRCSSQSGHNTVSWYQQALGQGPQFIFQYYREEENGRGNFPPRFSGLQFPNYSSELNVNALELDDSALYLCASSSGDRAGYGYTFGSGTRLTVV.